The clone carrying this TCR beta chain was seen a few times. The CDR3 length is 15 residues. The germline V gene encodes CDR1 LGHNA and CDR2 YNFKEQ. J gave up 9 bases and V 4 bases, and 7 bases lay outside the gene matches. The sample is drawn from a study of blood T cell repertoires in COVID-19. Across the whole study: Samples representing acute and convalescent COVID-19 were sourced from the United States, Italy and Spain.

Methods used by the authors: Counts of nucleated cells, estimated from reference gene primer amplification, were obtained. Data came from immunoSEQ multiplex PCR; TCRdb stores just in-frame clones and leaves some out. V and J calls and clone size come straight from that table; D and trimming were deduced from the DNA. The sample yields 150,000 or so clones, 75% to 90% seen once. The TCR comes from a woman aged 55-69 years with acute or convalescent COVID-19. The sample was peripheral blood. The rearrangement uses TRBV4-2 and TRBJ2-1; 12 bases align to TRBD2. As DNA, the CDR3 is TGTGCCAGCAGCCCTAGCGGGGGGGCCTTTGGTGAGCAGTTCTTC. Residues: CASSPSGGAFGEQFF.